This T cell receptor beta chain was captured by sequencing in a study of blood T cell repertoires in COVID-19. Whole-study context: Sites in the United States, Italy and Spain provided acute and convalescent COVID-19 samples. From T cells, B-cell-depleted T cells, or PBMCs came the material, which was cDNA or gDNA.

Libraries were prepared by immunoSEQ multiplex PCR; TCRdb keeps only in-frame clonotypes and omits some of them. Seen here are roughly 21,000 clones, about 80% observed once, and the top ten hold roughly 7%. The CDR3 loop spans 14 amino acids. Germline CDR1 and CDR2: SGHRS and YFSETQ. Trimming removed 8 bases from V and 0 bases from J; junction bases left unmatched: 8. The chain links TRBV5-1 to TRBJ2-7, with 7 bases fitting TRBD1. The sample taken for sequencing was peripheral blood. The receptor was derived from a human donor in a cohort sampled during active COVID-19. CDR3 nucleotide sequence: TGCGCCAGTTGCCCCCGGGACAGCTCCTACGAGCAGTACTTC. Its translation is CASCPRDSSYEQYF.